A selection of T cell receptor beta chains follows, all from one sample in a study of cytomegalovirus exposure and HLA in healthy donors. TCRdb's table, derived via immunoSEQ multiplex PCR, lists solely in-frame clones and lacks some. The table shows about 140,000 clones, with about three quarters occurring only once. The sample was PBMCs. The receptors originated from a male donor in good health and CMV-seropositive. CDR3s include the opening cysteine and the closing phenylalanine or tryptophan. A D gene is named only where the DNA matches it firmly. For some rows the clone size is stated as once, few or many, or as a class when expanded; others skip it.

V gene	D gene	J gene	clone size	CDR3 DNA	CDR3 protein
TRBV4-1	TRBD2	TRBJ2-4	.	TGCGCCAGCAGCAATAGACTAGCGGATCCCAAAAACATTCAGTACTTC	CASSNRLADPKNIQYF
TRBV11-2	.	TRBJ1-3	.	TGTGCCAGCAGCTTAGAGGACAGCCGCTCTGGAAACACCATATATTTT	CASSLEDSRSGNTIYF
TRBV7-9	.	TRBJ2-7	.	TGTGCCACCAAAGAGGTCCCAGGGGGGAGGTCCTACGAGCAGTACTTC	CATKEVPGGRSYEQYF
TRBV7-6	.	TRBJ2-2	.	TGTGCCAGCAGCTTAATCCCCCCGGGTAACACCGGGGAGCTGTTTTTT	CASSLIPPGNTGELFF
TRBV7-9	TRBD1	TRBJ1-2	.	TGTGCCAGCAGCTTATCTCTGGACAGGGGGCCTCGGGGCTACACCTTC	CASSLSLDRGPRGYTF
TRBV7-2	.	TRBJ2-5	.	TGTGCCAGCAGCTTGGCTGGAGACTCCCAAGAGACCCAGTACTTC	CASSLAGDSQETQYF
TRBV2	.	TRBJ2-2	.	TGTGCCAGCAGTGAATTTGACCCACAGGGGAACACCGGGGAGCTGTTTTTT	CASSEFDPQGNTGELFF
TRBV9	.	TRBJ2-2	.	TGTGCCAGCAGCGTACTAGGCTCACCAGACACCGGGGAGCTGTTTTTT	CASSVLGSPDTGELFF
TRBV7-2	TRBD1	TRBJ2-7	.	TGTGCCAGCAGCTTAGAGGTCAGGGGGTACGAGCAGTACTTC	CASSLEVRGYEQYF
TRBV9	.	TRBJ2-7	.	TGTGCCAGCAGCGTTAGAGGTCCGTTGTTTTCGCAGTACTTC	CASSVRGPLFSQYF
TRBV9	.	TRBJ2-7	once	TGTGCCAGCAGCGAGCTAGGGACATCAGGGGACGAGCAGTACTTC	CASSELGTSGDEQYF
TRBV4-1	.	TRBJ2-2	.	TGCGCCAGCAGCCAAGACGTCGGGATCGGGAGCACCGGGGAGCTGTTTTTT	CASSQDVGIGSTGELFF
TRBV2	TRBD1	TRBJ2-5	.	TGTGCCAGCACCAGGGACAGGAACCAAGAGACCCAGTACTTC	CASTRDRNQETQYF
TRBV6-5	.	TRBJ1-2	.	TGTGCCAGCAGCTCCCCCAGGCTTCGGGATTATGGCTACACCTTC	CASSSPRLRDYGYTF
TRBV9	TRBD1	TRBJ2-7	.	TGTGCCAGCAGCCCAGACAGGGGACACGAGCAGTACTTC	CASSPDRGHEQYF
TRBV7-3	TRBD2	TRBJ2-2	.	TGTGCCAGCAGCCATGGGACTAGCGGGGAGGACACCGGGGAGCTGTTTTTT	CASSHGTSGEDTGELFF
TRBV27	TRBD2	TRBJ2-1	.	TGTGCCAGCAGTTCCGGACTAGCGGGACATGAGCAGTTCTTC	CASSSGLAGHEQFF
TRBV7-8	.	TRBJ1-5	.	TGTGCCAGCAGCTTAGAGGGGCTATTCAATCAGCCCCAGCATTTT	CASSLEGLFNQPQHF
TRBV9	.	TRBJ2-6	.	TGTGCCAGCAGCTCCCAGGGATCCGGGGCCAACGTCCTGACTTTC	CASSSQGSGANVLTF
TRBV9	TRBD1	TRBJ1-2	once	TGTGCCAGCAGCGTCGGGACAGCAAACTATGGCTACACCTTC	CASSVGTANYGYTF
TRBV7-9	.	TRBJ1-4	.	TGTGCCAGCAGACTAGGCGGCGCGGGAACTAATGAAAAACTGTTTTTT	CASRLGGAGTNEKLFF
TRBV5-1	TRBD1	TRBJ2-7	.	TGCGCCAGCAGCTCTGACAGGGTTTACGAGCAGTACTTC	CASSSDRVYEQYF
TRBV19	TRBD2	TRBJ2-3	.	TGTGCCAGTAGTATAGGGGGGGCGCGGGGGGAAACAGATACGCAGTATTTT	CASSIGGARGETDTQYF
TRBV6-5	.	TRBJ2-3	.	TGTGCCAGCAGTTACTCGGGCTTAAGCACAGATACGCAGTATTTT	CASSYSGLSTDTQYF
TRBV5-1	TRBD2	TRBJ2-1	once	TGCGCCAGCAGCCCCGGGACTAGCGGGGACAATGAGCAGTTCTTC	CASSPGTSGDNEQFF
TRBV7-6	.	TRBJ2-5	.	TGTGCCAGCAGCTTGGTCGGTGAAGAGACCCAGTACTTC	CASSLVGEETQYF
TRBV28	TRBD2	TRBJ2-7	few	TGTGCCAGCAGTGAACGGACTAGCGGGTACGAGCAGTACTTC	CASSERTSGYEQYF
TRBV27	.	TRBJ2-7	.	TGTGCCAGCAGTCACACAGGGTCCTTCTCCTACGAGCAGTACTTC	CASSHTGSFSYEQYF
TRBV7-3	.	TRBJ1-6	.	TGTGCCAGCAGCCCAACAGGGAATTCACCCCTCCACTTT	CASSPTGNSPLHF
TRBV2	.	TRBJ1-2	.	TGTGCCAGCAGTGAAGCGGCGGGGGCGGGCTACACCTTC	CASSEAAGAGYTF
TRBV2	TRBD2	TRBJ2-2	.	TGTGCCAGCAGTGAGCTAGCGGGAGTTAACACCGGGGAGCTGTTTTTT	CASSELAGVNTGELFF
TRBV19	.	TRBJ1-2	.	TGTGCCAGTAGTATAAGCGGAAAGGCTTCGGACTATGGCTACACCTTC	CASSISGKASDYGYTF
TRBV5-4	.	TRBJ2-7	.	TGTGCCAGCAGCTTAGCCCAGGGGCAGGCCGCCTACGAGCAGTACTTC	CASSLAQGQAAYEQYF
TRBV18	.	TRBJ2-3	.	TGTGCCAGCTCACCACCAGGGGAAACGACAGATACGCAGTATTTT	CASSPPGETTDTQYF
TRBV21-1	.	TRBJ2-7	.	TGTGCCAGCAGCAAAGTAACGGGACAGGGTTTTCTGATTGCCTACGAGCAGTACTTC	CASSKVTGQGFLIAYEQYF
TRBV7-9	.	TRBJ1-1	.	TGTGCCAGCAGCTTGTATGAAGCTTTCTTT	CASSLYEAFF
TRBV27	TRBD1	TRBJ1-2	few	TGTGCCAGCAGTTTCCTACAGGGGAACTATGGCTACACCTTC	CASSFLQGNYGYTF
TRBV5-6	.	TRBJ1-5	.	TGTGCCAGCAGCTTGGTTGGAGGCAATCAGCCCCAGCATTTT	CASSLVGGNQPQHF
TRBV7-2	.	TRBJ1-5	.	TGTGCCAGCAGCTTAGATGTGACAGGATATCAGCCCCAGCATTTT	CASSLDVTGYQPQHF
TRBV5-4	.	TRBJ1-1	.	TGTGCCAGCAGCTTGGGCGTGAGGAACACTGAAGCTTTCTTT	CASSLGVRNTEAFF